This T cell receptor (beta chain) comes out of a study of blood T cell repertoires in COVID-19. Authors' analysis steps: How many nucleated cells were present was estimated from reference gene primer amplification. This table comes from immunoSEQ multiplex PCR, and its TCRdb copy is limited to in-frame clones, with some not included. That table furnishes V, J and clone size, whereas the DNA furnished D and trimming. The sample has 170,000 or so clones, approximately 90% seen once. A few counts support this clone. The CDR3 is 15 residues long. Germline CDR1 SGHNT, CDR2 YYREEE (reference sequence). J gave up 2 bases and V 0 bases, and 5 bases lay outside the gene matches.

V usage is TRBV5-4 and J usage is TRBJ2-7; the match to TRBD1 covers 7 bases. Input material: PBMCs or T cells enriched from blood (not recorded which). The clonotype was recovered from a woman in her fifties or sixties who had recovered from COVID-19. This CDR3 is CASSLGRGNTYEQYF. The CDR3 region has the DNA TGTGCCAGCAGCTTGGGCAGGGGGAATACCTACGAGCAGTACTTC.